Listed here is a single T cell receptor beta chain. The sample comes from a study of blood T cell repertoires in COVID-19. Measured with immunoSEQ multiplex PCR; TCRdb has only the in-frame clones, and not every one. The data show about 200,000 clones, roughly 84% seen once. The TCR sequence derives from a human donor in a cohort sampled during active COVID-19. Sequences were obtained from peripheral blood.

The CDR3 DNA reads TGCGCCAGCAGCCTCGGGGGAAACAATTCACCCCTCCACTTT. It yields the protein CASSLGGNNSPLHF. This rearrangement joins TRBV5-1 to TRBJ1-6; tentative D call: TRBD1 (5 bases). With 4 bases removed from V and 7 bases from J, the gap between germline ends came to 12 bases. The CDR3 loop spans 14 amino acids. Germline loops: CDR1 SGHRS, CDR2 YFSETQ.